The T cell receptor (beta chain) under discussion was sequenced for a study of human T cells and chemical hapten exposure. Study processing details: A per-sample median of 95,638 TCRs was observed, with counts ranging from roughly 20,000 to 700,000. From the RACE reads, TCRdb called clonotypes with MiXCR, one entry per CDR3 protein. TCRdb, not the original authors, processed these V and J calls. The sample comprises about 82,000 distinct CDR3 sequences, 13% of which are singletons, and 4.5% to 6% rests with the top ten. Specified time point: patch test 3, about 24 weeks after DPC sensitization. Treatment noted: therapeutic diphenylcyclopropenone sensitization with weekly scalp DPC. Alopecia patients between 18 and 70 years old and suitable for DPC were used as donors. In regard to this clonotype: The antigen is undetermined.

Study-wide points: PT1 expanded TCR counts correlated positively with patch test score. Donors were affected by alopecia, so their immune reaction might vary from that of healthy individuals.

The CDR3 is 14 amino acids. The ends lost 6 bases at V and 5 bases at J; junction bases unmatched: 4. Per germline, CDR1 WSHSY and CDR2 SAAADI. The source is a woman aged 50 to 60 with alopecia areata. Some clones in this sample may be carry-over from other donors' samples. The input for sequencing was whole blood, taken in connection with sensitization to the hapten diphenylcyclopropenone (DPC). This chain connects TRBV10-2 to TRBJ2-2, with 9 positions matching TRBD2. The CDR3 reads CASRDSGRTGELFF. In DNA form, the CDR3 reads TGCGCCAGCAGGGATAGCGGGAGAACCGGGGAGCTGTTTTTT.